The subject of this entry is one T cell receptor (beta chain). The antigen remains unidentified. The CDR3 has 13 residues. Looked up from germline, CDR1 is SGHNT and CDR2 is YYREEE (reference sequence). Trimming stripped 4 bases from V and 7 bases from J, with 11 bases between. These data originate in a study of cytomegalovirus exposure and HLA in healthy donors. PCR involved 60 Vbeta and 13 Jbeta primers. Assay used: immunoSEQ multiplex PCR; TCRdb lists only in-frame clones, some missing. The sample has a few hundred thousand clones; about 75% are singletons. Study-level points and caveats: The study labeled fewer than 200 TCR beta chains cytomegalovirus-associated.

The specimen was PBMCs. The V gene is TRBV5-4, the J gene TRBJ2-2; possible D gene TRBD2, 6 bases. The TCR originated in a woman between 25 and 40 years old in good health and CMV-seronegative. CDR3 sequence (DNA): TGTGCCAGCAGCACCGTGGGGGGCGGGGAGCTGTTTTTT. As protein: CASSTVGGGELFF.